The TCR beta chain under discussion was sequenced for a study of blood T cells in healthy people across ages. Study-wide context: Roughly one uniquely barcoded beta molecule per two T cells was captured.

A second PCR of about 7 to 12 cycles used a sample-barcoded 5' primer and a J-beta primer mix. Researchers report that a template-switch adaptor with 12 random nucleotides tagged each cDNA molecule. TCRdb called the 5' RACE reads again in MiXCR, with one record for every CDR3 protein. The repertoire consists of roughly 1,700,000 distinct CDR3 sequences, with roughly 27% occurring once and the leading ten covering 7.7%. Germline V gene lookup returns CDR1 MDHEN and CDR2 SYDVKM. This CDR3 is built from 13 residues. V was pared by 2 bases and J by 11 bases, with 15 bases between. General study results and limits: Naive CD4+ cells and diversity were both higher in long-lived donors than in aged donors.

As to this clonotype: Its antigen is as yet unknown. Being one base from a much bigger clone, this may be a read error.

The sequence was collected from a woman in her 30s in good health. V and J are TRBV28 and TRBJ2-5; D uncertain. Sequencing was done on a sample of blood. DNA for the CDR3: TGTGCCAGCAGTTTACAAGTTGTCAATGAGCAGTACTTC. It yields the protein CASSLQVVNEQYF.